The TCR beta chain described here comes from a study of blood T cell repertoires in COVID-19. Study background: The study drew acute and convalescent COVID-19 samples from the United States, Italy and Spain.

The germline gives CDR1 SEHNR, CDR2 FQNEAQ (reference sequence). This CDR3 spans 14 amino acids. V lost 2 bases and J lost 3, with 10 bases in between. Data came from immunoSEQ multiplex PCR; TCRdb stores just in-frame clones and leaves some out. The repertoire has some 230,000 clones, more than 75% of them found once; the top ten carry around 0.89%. The V call is TRBV7-9, the J call TRBJ1-1; no firm D call. Sequenced material: peripheral blood. The receptor comes from a man between 35 and 55 years old with acute or convalescent COVID-19. The CDR3 DNA sequence: TGTGCCAGCAGCTTACGGGGAGCGGACACTGAAGCTTTCTTT. Translated: CASSLRGADTEAFF.